The present entry profiles one T cell receptor beta chain with its context. Its antigen remains unidentified. The isolated RNA, all of it, was reverse transcribed, so expressed TCRB transcripts were what got sequenced. The data were produced by immunoSEQ multiplex PCR, yet TCRdb's version contains in-frame clones alone and is incomplete. The table lists under 150,000 clones, approximately 15% of them singletons, with around 2.5% in the top ten. The data derive from a study of beta chain features in type 1 diabetes. Across the study: Age, gender and cell yields were alike across patients and healthy donors. Examination spanned some 100 million sorted cells from all samples. Whole-study results and caveats: More deletions and fewer insertions at VDJ junctions were found in patients with type 1 diabetes. Significant though moderate, a shortening of TCRB CDR3s appeared in all four CD4+ subsets of Type 1 diabetes patients.

Sorted CD4+ subsets: naive, central memory, regulatory, stem cell-like memory (CD45RO/CCR7/CD25/CD127/CD95/CD27 panel). CDR3 length: 16 residues. Trimming left V 0 bases short and J 6 bases short, with 15 bases between. Germline lookup yields CDR1 SNHLY and CDR2 FYNNEI. This chain joins TRBV2 and TRBJ2-1; D ambiguous. Sequencing was performed on central memory CD4+ T cells from blood. This TCR was recovered from a man aged 18 to 35 with type 1 diabetes. This CDR3 is CASSEALGGTTNEQFF. The CDR3 DNA is TGTGCCAGCAGTGAAGCGCTAGGCGGAACCACCAATGAGCAGTTCTTC.